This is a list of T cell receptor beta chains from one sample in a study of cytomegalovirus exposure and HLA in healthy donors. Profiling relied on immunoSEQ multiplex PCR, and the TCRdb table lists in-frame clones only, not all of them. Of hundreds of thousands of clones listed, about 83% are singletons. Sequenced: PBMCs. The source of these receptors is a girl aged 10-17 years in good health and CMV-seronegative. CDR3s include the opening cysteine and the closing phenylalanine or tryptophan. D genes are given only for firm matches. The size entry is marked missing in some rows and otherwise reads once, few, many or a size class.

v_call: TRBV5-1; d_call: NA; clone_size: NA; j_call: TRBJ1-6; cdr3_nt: TGCGCCAGCAGTCCAGGGCGCGGATCCCCAAATTCACCCCTCCACTTT; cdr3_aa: CASSPGRGSPNSPLHF
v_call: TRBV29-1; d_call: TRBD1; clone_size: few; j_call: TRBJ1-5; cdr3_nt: TGCAGCGTCGGGACAGACAATCAGCCCCAGCATTTT; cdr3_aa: CSVGTDNQPQHF
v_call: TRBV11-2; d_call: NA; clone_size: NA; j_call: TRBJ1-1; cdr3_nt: TGTGCCAGCAGCTCAACAGGAAACACTGAAGCTTTCTTT; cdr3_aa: CASSSTGNTEAFF
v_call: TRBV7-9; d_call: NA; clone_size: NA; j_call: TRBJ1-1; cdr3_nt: TGTGCCAGCAGCAAAAGCCGGGTTGAAGCTTTCTTT; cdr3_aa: CASSKSRVEAFF
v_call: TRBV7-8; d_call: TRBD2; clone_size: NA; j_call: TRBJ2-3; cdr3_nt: TGTGCCAGCAGCCAAGAGCGGGGGCTTGTAGATACGCAGTATTTT; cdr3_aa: CASSQERGLVDTQYF
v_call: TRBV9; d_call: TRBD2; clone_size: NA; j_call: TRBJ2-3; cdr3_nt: TGTGCCAGCAGCCCAAGGGAGGGAGTACGGACAGATACGCAGTATTTT; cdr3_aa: CASSPREGVRTDTQYF
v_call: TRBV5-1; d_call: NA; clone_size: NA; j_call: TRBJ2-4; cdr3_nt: TGCGCCAGCAGCTTGGATCGGGTTCGGGGCATTCAGTACTTC; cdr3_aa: CASSLDRVRGIQYF
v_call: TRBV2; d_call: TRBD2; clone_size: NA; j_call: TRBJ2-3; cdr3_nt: TGTGCCAGCAGTGGGACTAGCGGGGGCCGCACAGATACGCAGTATTTT; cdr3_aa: CASSGTSGGRTDTQYF
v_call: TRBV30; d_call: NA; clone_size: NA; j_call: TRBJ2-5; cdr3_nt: TGTGCCTGGAGTGTTACGGGGGTTTGGAATATGGAAGAGACCCAGTACTTC; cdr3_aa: CAWSVTGVWNMEETQYF
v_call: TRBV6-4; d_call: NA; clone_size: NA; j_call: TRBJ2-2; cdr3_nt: TGTGCCAGCAGGGGCACTAGAAACACCGGGGAGCTGTTTTTT; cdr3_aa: CASRGTRNTGELFF
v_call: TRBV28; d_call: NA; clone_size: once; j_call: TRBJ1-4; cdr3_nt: TGTGCCAGCAGTTCCACCCGGGGGTTGGGTGAAAAACTGTTTTTT; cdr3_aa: CASSSTRGLGEKLFF
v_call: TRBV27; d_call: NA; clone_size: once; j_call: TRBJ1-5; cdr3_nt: TGTGCCAGCCGGGGGAGCAATCAGCCCCAGCATTTT; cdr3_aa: CASRGSNQPQHF
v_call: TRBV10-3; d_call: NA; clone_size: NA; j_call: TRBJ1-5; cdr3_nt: TGTGCCATCAGTGAGTCTGGGCAGGGAAGCAATCAGCCCCAGCATTTT; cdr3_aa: CAISESGQGSNQPQHF